This TCR beta chain was profiled in a study of CD4 T cells in relation to SARS-CoV-2 and coronaviruses. Study-level background: After less than 11 days of antigen culture, PBMC TCR beta CDR3s were sequenced.

Method: immunoSEQ multiplex PCR; TCRdb's copy keeps in-frame clones and lacks some. The sample holds under 25,000 clones, about 75% seen once. This clone was detected a few times. Its cognate antigen is unknown. CD4+ T cells from unexposed donors were obtained before the COVID-19 pandemic (2011-2018). CD4+ T cells were isolated from the cells after nine to eleven days of culture. Study outcomes and limitations: In roughly 60% of donors, memory CD4+ clonotypes crossrecognized SARS-CoV-2 and at least one common cold coronavirus spike.

V lost 10 bases to trimming and J lost 0 bases, with 13 bases between them. Germline loops: CDR1 SGHVS, CDR2 FQNEAQ. CDR3 length: 15 residues. The TCR originated in a human donor in good health. Sequences were obtained from CD4+ T cells from PBMCs, cultured in vitro. The rearrangement uses TRBV7-8 and TRBJ1-6, with D tentatively TRBD1 (5 bases). In DNA, the CDR3 is TGTGCCACTACACGCGACAGCTCCTATAATTCACCCCTCCACTTT. Translation: CATTRDSSYNSPLHF.